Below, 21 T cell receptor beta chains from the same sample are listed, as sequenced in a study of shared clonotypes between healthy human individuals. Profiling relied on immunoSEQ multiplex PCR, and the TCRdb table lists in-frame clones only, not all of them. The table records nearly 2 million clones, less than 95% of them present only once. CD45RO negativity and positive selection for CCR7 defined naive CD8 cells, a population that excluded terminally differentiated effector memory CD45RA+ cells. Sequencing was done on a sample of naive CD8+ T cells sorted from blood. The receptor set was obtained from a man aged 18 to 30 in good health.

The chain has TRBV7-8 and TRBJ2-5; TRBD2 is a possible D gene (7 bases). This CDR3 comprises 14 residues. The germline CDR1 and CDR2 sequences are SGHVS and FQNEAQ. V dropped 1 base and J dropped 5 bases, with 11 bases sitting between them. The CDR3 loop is CASSLVGGPETQYF. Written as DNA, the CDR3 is TGTGCCAGCAGCTTAGTCGGGGGGCCGGAGACCCAGTACTTC.

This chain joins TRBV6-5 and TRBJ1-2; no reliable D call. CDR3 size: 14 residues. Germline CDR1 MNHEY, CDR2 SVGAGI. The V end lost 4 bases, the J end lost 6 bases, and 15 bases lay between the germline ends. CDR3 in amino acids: CASSFTEGGDGYTF. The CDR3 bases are TGTGCCAGCAGTTTCACAGAGGGAGGAGATGGCTACACCTTC.

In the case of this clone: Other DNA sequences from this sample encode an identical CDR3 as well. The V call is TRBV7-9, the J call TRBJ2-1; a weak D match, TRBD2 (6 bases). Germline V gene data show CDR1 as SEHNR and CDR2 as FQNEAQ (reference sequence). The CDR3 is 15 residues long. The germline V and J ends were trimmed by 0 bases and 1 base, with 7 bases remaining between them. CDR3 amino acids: CASSLARGSYNEQFF. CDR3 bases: TGTGCCAGCAGCTTAGCGCGGGGTTCCTACAATGAGCAGTTCTTC.

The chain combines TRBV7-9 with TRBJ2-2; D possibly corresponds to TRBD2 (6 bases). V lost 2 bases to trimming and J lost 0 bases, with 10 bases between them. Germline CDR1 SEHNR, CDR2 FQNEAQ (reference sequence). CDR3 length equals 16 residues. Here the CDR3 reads CASSLSERANTGELFF. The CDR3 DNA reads TGTGCCAGCAGCTTATCTGAGCGGGCGAACACCGGGGAGCTGTTTTTT.

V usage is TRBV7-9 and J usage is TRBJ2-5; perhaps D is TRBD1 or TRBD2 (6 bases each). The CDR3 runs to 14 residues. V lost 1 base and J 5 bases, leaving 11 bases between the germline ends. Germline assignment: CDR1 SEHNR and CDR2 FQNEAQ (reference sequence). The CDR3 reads CASSLGQAGETQYF. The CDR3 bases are TGTGCCAGCAGCTTAGGACAGGCGGGGGAGACCCAGTACTTC.

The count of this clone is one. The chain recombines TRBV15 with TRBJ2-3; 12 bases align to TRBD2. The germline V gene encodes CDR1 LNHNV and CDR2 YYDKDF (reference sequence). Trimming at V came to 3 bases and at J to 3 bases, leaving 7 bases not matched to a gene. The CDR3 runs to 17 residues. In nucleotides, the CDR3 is TGTGCCACCAGCAGCGGAAGACTAGCGGGAGTTACAGATACGCAGTATTTT. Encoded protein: CATSSGRLAGVTDTQYF.

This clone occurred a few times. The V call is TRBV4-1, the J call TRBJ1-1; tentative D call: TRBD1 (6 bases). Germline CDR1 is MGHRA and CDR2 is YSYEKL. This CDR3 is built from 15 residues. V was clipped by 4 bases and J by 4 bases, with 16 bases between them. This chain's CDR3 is CASSLHREVTTEAFF. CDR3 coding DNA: TGCGCCAGCAGCCTTCACAGGGAGGTGACCACTGAAGCTTTCTTT.

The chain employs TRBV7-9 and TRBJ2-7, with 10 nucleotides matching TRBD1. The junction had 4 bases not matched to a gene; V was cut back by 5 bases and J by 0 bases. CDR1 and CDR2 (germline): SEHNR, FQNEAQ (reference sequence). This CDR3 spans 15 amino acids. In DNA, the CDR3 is TGTGCCAGCAGCGCAGGGACAGGGGTCTCCTACGAGCAGTACTTC. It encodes CASSAGTGVSYEQYF.

The CDR3 region has the DNA TGTGCCATCAGTGAGACAACTAGCGGGAAACGCGAGCAGTACTTC. It specifies CAISETTSGKREQYF. V is TRBV10-3 and J is TRBJ2-7, with 10 bases lining up with TRBD2. Looked up from germline, CDR1 is ENHRY and CDR2 is SYGVKD. The CDR3 covers 15 residues. V gave up 2 bases and J gave up 6 bases; unmatched junction bases: 7.

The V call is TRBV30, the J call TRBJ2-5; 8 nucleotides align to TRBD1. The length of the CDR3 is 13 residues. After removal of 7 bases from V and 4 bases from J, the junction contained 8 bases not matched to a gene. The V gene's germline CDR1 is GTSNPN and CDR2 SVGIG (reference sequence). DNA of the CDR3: TGTGCCTCAGAAGATGGGACAGGAGAGACCCAGTACTTC. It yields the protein CASEDGTGETQYF. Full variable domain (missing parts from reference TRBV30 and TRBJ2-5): SQTIHQWPATLVQPVGSPLSLECTVEGTSNPNLYWYRQAAGRGLQLLFYSVGIGQISSEVPQNLSASRPQDRQFILSSKKLLLSDSGFYLCASEDGTGETQYFGPGTRLLVL.

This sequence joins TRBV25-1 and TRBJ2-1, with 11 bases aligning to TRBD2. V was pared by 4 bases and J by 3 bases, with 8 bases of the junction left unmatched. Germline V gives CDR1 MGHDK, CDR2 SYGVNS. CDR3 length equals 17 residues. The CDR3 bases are TGTGCCAGCAGTGGGTTACTAGCGGGAGCTAACTACAATGAGCAGTTCTTC. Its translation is CASSGLLAGANYNEQFF.

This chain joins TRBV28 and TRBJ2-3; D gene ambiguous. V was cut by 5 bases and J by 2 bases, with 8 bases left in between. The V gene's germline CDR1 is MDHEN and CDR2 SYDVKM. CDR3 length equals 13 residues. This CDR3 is CASSVEDTDTQYF. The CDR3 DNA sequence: TGTGCCAGCAGTGTAGAGGACACAGATACGCAGTATTTT.

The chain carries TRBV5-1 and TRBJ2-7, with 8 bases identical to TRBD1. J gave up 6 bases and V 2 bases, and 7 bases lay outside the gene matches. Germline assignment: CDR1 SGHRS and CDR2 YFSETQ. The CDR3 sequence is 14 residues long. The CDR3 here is CASSFRTGYFEQYF. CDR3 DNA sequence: TGCGCCAGCAGCTTCCGGACAGGGTATTTCGAGCAGTACTTC.

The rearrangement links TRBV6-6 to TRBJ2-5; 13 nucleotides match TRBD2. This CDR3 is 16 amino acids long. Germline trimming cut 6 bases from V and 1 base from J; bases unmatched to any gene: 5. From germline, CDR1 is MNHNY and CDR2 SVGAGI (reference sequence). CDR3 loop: CASSRTSGRFQETQYF. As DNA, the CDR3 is TGTGCCAGCAGCAGGACTAGCGGGAGATTCCAAGAGACCCAGTACTTC.

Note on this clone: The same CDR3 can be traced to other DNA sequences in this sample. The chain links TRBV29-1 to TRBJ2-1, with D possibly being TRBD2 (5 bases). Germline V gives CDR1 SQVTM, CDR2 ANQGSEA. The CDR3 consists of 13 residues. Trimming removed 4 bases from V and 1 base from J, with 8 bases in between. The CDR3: CSVVLASYNEQFF. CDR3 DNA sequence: TGCAGCGTTGTTCTAGCATCCTACAATGAGCAGTTCTTC.

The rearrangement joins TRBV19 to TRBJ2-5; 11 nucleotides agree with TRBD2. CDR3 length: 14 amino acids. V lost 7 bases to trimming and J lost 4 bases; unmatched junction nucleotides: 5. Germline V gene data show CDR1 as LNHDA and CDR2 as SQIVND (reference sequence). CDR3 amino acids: CASTTSGSGETQYF. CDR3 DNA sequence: TGTGCCAGTACCACTAGCGGGAGTGGAGAGACCCAGTACTTC.

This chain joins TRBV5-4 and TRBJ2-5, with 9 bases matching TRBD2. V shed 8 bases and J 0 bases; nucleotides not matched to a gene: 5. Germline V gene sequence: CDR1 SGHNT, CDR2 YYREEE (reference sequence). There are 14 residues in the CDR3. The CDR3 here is CASSLAGDQETQYF. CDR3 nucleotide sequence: TGTGCCAGTTCTTTAGCGGGGGACCAAGAGACCCAGTACTTC.

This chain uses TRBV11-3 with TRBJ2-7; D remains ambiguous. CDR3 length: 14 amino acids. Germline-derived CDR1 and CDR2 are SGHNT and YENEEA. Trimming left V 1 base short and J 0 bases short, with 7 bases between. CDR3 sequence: CASSLGFPSYEQYF. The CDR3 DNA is TGTGCCAGCAGCTTAGGTTTCCCCTCCTACGAGCAGTACTTC. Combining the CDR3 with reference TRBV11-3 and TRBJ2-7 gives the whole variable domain EAGVVQSPRYKIIEKKQPVAFWCNPISGHNTLYWYLQNLGQGPELLIRYENEEAVDDSQLPKDRFSAERLKGVDSTLKIQPAELGDSAVYLCASSLGFPSYEQYFGPGTRLTVT.

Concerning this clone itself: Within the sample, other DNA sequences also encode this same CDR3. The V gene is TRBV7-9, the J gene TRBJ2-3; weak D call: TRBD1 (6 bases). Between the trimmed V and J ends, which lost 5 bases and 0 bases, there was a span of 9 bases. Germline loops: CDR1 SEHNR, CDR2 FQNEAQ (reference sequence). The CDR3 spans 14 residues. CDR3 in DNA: TGTGCCAGCAGCCCAGGGGCTAGCACAGATACGCAGTATTTT. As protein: CASSPGASTDTQYF.

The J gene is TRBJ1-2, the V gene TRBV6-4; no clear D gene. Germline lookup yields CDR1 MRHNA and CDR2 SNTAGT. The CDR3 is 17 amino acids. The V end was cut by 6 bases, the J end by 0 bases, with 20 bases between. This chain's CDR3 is CASRARASDEANYGYTF. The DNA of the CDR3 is TGTGCCAGCAGAGCCCGAGCGTCAGACGAGGCTAACTATGGCTACACCTTC.

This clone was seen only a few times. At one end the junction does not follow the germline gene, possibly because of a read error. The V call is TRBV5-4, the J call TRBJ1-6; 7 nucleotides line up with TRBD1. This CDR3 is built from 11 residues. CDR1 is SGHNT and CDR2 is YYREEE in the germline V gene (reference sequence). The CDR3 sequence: CVEGGGSPLHF. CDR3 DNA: TGCGTAGAAGGGGGCGGCTCACCCCTCCACTTT.